This T cell receptor beta chain came from a study of beta chain features in type 1 diabetes. V was trimmed by 3 bases and J by 4 bases, leaving 11 bases between them. Germline loops: CDR1 SGHRS, CDR2 YFSETQ. CDR3 length: 13 amino acids. This clone has only a few counts. What it binds is not known. The same CDR3 also results from other DNA sequences found in this sample. What was sequenced were expressed TCRB transcripts, since all of the isolated RNA had been reverse transcribed. Around 3.57 million reads was the average for naive, central memory and regulatory T cell samples. TCRdb keeps only in-frame clones here, not all; method: immunoSEQ multiplex PCR. The sample has roughly 340,000 clones, about 12% seen once. Study results and limitations: A closer apparent resemblance between naive, central memory and Treg TCRB repertoires was seen in patients than in healthy donors. Within each of all four CD4+ subsets, Type 1 diabetes patients had TCRB CDR3s that were moderately but significantly shorter.

Specimen: naive CD4+ T cells from blood. This sequence originates from a young woman with type 1 diabetes. The chain is built from TRBV5-1 and TRBJ2-7, with a tentative D call TRBD2 (7 bases). The CDR3 region is CASSSGGSYEQYF. For the CDR3, the DNA is TGCGCCAGCAGCTCGGGGGGCAGTTACGAGCAGTACTTC.